This T cell receptor (beta chain) was documented in a study of T cells in Graves' hyperthyroidism and ophthalmopathy. Across 18 months, stable Graves' hyperthyroidism was marked by no progression to ophthalmopathy. Diagnosing involved the use of clinical symptoms, serum thyroxine and TRAb, thyroid ultrasound and orbital computed tomography. Study outcomes and limitations: Blood also contained most expanded thyroid clonotypes above 0.001.

Comments on this clonotype: Its specificity is unknown.

Trimming took 3 bases from V and 5 from J; bases not matched to a gene: 4. The CDR3 runs to 13 residues. RNA transcripts were the template for amplifying TCR beta CDR3 regions. HTBI primers were the set used in a first-round RT-PCR of the TCR CDR3. TCRdb used MiXCR to reprocess the multiplex PCR reads, holding one entry per CDR3 protein. The sample shows fewer than 750,000 distinct CDR3 sequences, around 42% of them seen only once. Material for sequencing was peripheral blood or thyroid tissue (not recorded which). V usage is TRBV12-3 or TRBV12-4 and J usage is TRBJ2-7, with 7 bases lining up with TRBD1. The origin of this receptor is a woman between 18 and 29 years old with Graves' hyperthyroidism. Here the CDR3 reads CASSLRGGNEQYF. In nucleotides, the CDR3 is TGTGCCAGCAGTTTGCGAGGGGGCAACGAGCAGTACTTC.